What follows are 14 T cell receptor beta chains derived from one specimen sequenced in a study of molecular identifiers for immune sequencing clone quantification. TCRdb analysed the PCR reads with MiXCR anew, one entry per CDR3 protein. The sample consists of under 600,000 distinct CDR3 sequences, 25% of them appearing once. The source material was naive CD8+ T cells from blood, with Jurkat cell RNA spiked in. Subset indicated: FACS-sorted CD8+CD4-CCR7+CD45RA+ naive T cells. The receptors were sampled from a human donor in good health. Some libraries in this study had Jurkat cell RNA spiked in.

The chain joins TRBV5-3 to TRBJ2-7, with 8 bases that match TRBD1. Being an ORF, TRBV5-3 has a function that is uncertain. V lost 10 bases and J lost 2; bases outside the gene matches: 11. This CDR3 spans 14 amino acids. CDR3 region: CAGSIPGGTYEQYF. CDR3 sequence (DNA): TGTGCCGGCAGCATACCAGGGGGCACCTACGAGCAGTACTTC.

This clonotype came up a few times. The chain combines TRBV15 with TRBJ1-2, with TRBD1 matching over 9 bases. Looked up from germline, CDR1 is LNHNV and CDR2 is YYDKDF (reference sequence). The junction had 9 bases not matched to a gene; V was cut back by 3 bases and J by 7 bases. The CDR3 consists of 15 residues. The CDR3 reads CATSSPGTGLRGYTF. As DNA, the CDR3 is TGTGCCACCAGCAGTCCCGGGACAGGGTTGCGTGGCTACACCTTC.

As for this clonotype: One base away lies a much larger clone, so this may be a sequencing read error. This chain joins TRBV6-2 or TRBV6-3 and TRBJ1-5; weak D call: TRBD1 (6 bases). The CDR3 has 13 amino acids. The germline V gene has CDR1 MNHEY and CDR2 SVGEGT. CDR3 DNA: TGTGCCAGCAGTACGGGACATTATCATCCCCAGCATTTT. It encodes CASSTGHYHPQHF.

The sample holds a few counts of this clonotype. The V gene is TRBV27, the J gene TRBJ2-7; no reliable D call. Germline CDR1 and CDR2: MNHEY and SMNVEV (reference sequence). The CDR3 consists of 13 residues. Deletions cut 4 bases from V and 2 bases from J, with 9 bases between. The CDR3, as DNA: TGTGCCAGCAGTTACCGGAACACCTACGAGCAGTACTTC. Translation gives CASSYRNTYEQYF.

This clonotype occurred a few times. The chain has TRBV7-9 and TRBJ2-7, with 7 nucleotides matching TRBD2. Looked up from germline, CDR1 is SEHNR and CDR2 is FQNEAQ (reference sequence). With V trimmed by 5 bases and J by 7 bases, 14 bases remained unmatched. CDR3 size: 15 residues. This chain's CDR3 is CASSTVSSGYLEQYF. The CDR3 nucleotides are TGTGCCAGCAGCACGGTCAGTAGCGGGTATCTGGAGCAGTACTTC. Based on the CDR3 plus reference TRBV7-9 and TRBJ2-7, the full variable domain is DTGVSQNPRHKITKRGQNVTFRCDPISEHNRLYWYRQTLGQGPEFLTYFQNEAQLEKSRLLSDRFSAERPKGSFSTLEIQRTEQGDSAMYLCASSTVSSGYLEQYFGPGTRLTVT.

This chain uses TRBV27 with TRBJ2-7; 10 bases fit TRBD2. Germline loops: CDR1 MNHEY, CDR2 SMNVEV (reference sequence). The CDR3 sequence is 14 residues long. The J segment lost 4 bases and the V segment lost 6 bases, leaving 6 bases of the junction unmatched. The CDR3 DNA follows: TGTGCCAGCAGGACCCGAGCGGGAGGGTACGAGCAGTACTTC. Amino acid sequence: CASRTRAGGYEQYF.

The table lists this clonotype with many counts. This chain joins TRBV20-1 and TRBJ2-5, with D possibly being TRBD1 (5 bases). Trimming stripped 6 bases from V and 3 bases from J, with 20 bases between. CDR1 is DFQATT and CDR2 is SNEGSKA in the germline V gene (reference sequence). CDR3 size: 15 residues. In nucleotides, the CDR3 is TGCAGTGCCGAGACGCAAGGACAAGTTGAAGAGACCCAGTACTTC. This gives the protein CSAETQGQVEETQYF.

Comment on this clonotype: The conserved phenylalanine or tryptophan is not found at the CDR3 terminus, so this likely reflects a read error. This chain joins TRBV19 and TRBJ1-5, with D perhaps matching TRBD1 (6 bases). The germline gives CDR1 LNHDA, CDR2 SQIVND (reference sequence). Trimming pared 9 bases from V and 9 bases from J, leaving 24 bases between. The CDR3 has 15 amino acids. CDR3 bases: TGTGCCAGCGATACAGGGATCTCAGCCCATCGGCCCCAGCATCTT. Translation: CASDTGISAHRPQHL.

This clonotype was seen ten or more times. The V gene is TRBV5-5, the J gene TRBJ1-5, with no clear D. Per germline, CDR1 SGHKS and CDR2 YYEKEE (reference sequence). Trimming cost V 4 bases and J 6 bases, with 11 bases left between them. The CDR3 contains 13 residues. CDR3 protein: CASSVWLGQPQHF. The CDR3 DNA is TGTGCCAGCAGCGTTTGGCTGGGTCAGCCCCAGCATTTT.

This clonotype has just a few counts. The V call is TRBV19, the J call TRBJ2-3; TRBD1 or TRBD2 may be the D gene (5 bases each). The length of the CDR3 is 15 residues. V was cut by 0 bases and J by 0 bases, with 7 bases left in between. Germline V gene sequence: CDR1 LNHDA, CDR2 SQIVND (reference sequence). DNA for the CDR3: TGTGCCAGTAGTATAGAGAGGGGAAGCACAGATACGCAGTATTTT. Protein sequence: CASSIERGSTDTQYF.

The sample holds a few counts of this clonotype. J is TRBJ2-4 and V is TRBV5-8; the match to TRBD2 covers 9 bases. Trimming cost V 4 bases and J 0 bases; bases outside gene matches: 5. CDR3 length equals 16 residues. Germline CDR1 is SGHTS and CDR2 is YDEGEE. The CDR3 region is CASSLSGGLAKNIQYF. The CDR3 bases are TGTGCCAGCAGCCTTAGCGGGGGATTAGCCAAAAACATTCAGTACTTC.

Worth noting for this clonotype: One junction end disagrees with the germline gene, perhaps due to a read error. V and J are TRBV6-6 and TRBJ1-3; D unresolved. This CDR3 is built from 13 residues. Germline loops: CDR1 MNHNY, CDR2 SVGAGI (reference sequence). The CDR3 loop is CARSYDDTHTIYF. CDR3 in DNA: TGTGCCCGCAGTTACGACGACACGCACACCATATATTTT.

This clonotype was seen more than once but under ten times. The CDR3 protein is CATSRDWGGAQPQHF. The DNA for the CDR3 is TGTGCCACCAGCAGAGATTGGGGTGGAGCACAGCCCCAGCATTTT. The chain is built from TRBV15 and TRBJ1-5; no reliable D call. V gave up 0 bases and J gave up 7 bases, with 13 bases separating them. Germline V gives CDR1 LNHNV, CDR2 YYDKDF (reference sequence). The CDR3 extends over 15 amino acids.

Notes on this clonotype: At one boundary the junction diverges from the germline segment, which might be a read error. This CDR3 reads CACSSLMRTSGGFGTDTQYF. CDR3 sequence (DNA): TGTGCCTGCAGTTCCCTTATGAGGACTAGCGGGGGATTCGGTACAGATACGCAGTATTTT. V usage is TRBV27 and J usage is TRBJ2-3; TRBD2 matches at 13 bases. The CDR3 consists of 20 residues. Germline V CDR1 and CDR2: MNHEY, SMNVEV (reference sequence).